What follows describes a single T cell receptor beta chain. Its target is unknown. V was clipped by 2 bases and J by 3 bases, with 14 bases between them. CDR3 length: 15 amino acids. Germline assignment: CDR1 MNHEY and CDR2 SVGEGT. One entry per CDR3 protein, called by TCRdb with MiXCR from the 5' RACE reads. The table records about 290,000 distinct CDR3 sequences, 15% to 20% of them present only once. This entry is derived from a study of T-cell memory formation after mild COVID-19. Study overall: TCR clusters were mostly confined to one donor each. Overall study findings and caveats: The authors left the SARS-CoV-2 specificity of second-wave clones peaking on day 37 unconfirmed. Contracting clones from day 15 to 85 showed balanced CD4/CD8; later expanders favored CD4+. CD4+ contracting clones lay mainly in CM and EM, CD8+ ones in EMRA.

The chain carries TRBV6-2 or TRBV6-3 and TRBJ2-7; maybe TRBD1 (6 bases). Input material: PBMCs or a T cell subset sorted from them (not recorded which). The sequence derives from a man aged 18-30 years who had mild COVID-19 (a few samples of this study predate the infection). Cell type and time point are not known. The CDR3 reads CASSYVPGQIYEQYV. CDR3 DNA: TGTGCCAGCAGTTACGTTCCAGGACAGATCTACGAGCAGTACGTC.